In its sample, the clone carrying this T cell receptor beta chain was seen a few times. Its antigen remains unidentified. This record belongs to a study of blood T cells in healthy people across ages. Study observations and caveats: When one million T cells were used, diversity estimates were thought to be underestimates.

The V and J ends lost 4 bases and 0 bases respectively, with 10 bases between them. Germline CDR1 is SQVTM and CDR2 is ANQGSEA. The CDR3 has 14 amino acids. A J-beta primer mix and a sample-barcoded 5' primer were used in a second PCR of roughly 7 to 12 cycles. MiXCR was run by TCRdb on the 5' RACE reads, yielding one entry per CDR3 protein. The sample includes just under 750,000 distinct CDR3 sequences, around a fifth of them seen just once. The V and J genes are TRBV29-1 and TRBJ1-3, with no clear D. The sequencing input was blood. The receptor's source is a man between 65 and 85 years old in good health. CDR3 bases: TGCAGCGTTGTAGGGCAGAACTCTGGAAACACCATATATTTT. Protein: CSVVGQNSGNTIYF.